The 25 T cell receptor beta chains below come from one sample, sequenced in a study of cytomegalovirus exposure and HLA in healthy donors. The repertoire was sequenced with immunoSEQ multiplex PCR; TCRdb's copy has only in-frame clones and lacks some. The data contain some 56,000 clones, more than 80% of them singletons. Sample: PBMCs. These TCRs come from a man aged 18 to 30 in good health and CMV-seronegative.

The J gene is TRBJ2-7, the V gene TRBV28; D perhaps matches TRBD2 (6 bases). Trimming removed 2 bases at V and 2 bases at J, with 10 bases between. This CDR3 has 14 amino acids. In germline, CDR1 is MDHEN, CDR2 SYDVKM. The CDR3, as DNA: TGTGCCAGCAGTTTAGCCACGGGGGCCTACGAGCAGTACTTC. Translating gives CASSLATGAYEQYF. The variable domain in full, completed from reference TRBV28 and TRBJ2-7, reads DVKVTQSSRYLVKRTGEKVFLECVQDMDHENMFWYRQDPGLGLRLIYFSYDVKMKEKGDIPEGYSVSREKKERFSLILESASTNQTSMYLCASSLATGAYEQYFGPGTRLTVT.

This chain uses TRBV7-9 with TRBJ2-3; 11 bases map to TRBD2. The CDR3 is made up of 16 amino acids. Trimming cost V 4 bases and J 0 bases; bases outside gene matches: 3. Germline V gene sequence: CDR1 SEHNR, CDR2 FQNEAQ (reference sequence). The CDR3 protein is CASSSGTSGSTDTQYF. DNA for the CDR3: TGTGCCAGCAGCTCTGGGACTAGCGGAAGCACAGATACGCAGTATTTT.

This rearrangement joins TRBV7-8 to TRBJ2-1; 11 nucleotides line up with TRBD2. The germline CDR1 and CDR2 sequences are SGHVS and FQNEAQ. Trimming took 8 bases from V and 8 from J; bases not matched to a gene: 5. The length of the CDR3 is 13 residues. The CDR3 here is CASGLAGTDEQFF. In DNA form, the CDR3 reads TGTGCCAGCGGACTAGCGGGTACGGATGAGCAGTTCTTC.

V usage is TRBV11-3 and J usage is TRBJ2-7, with TRBD1 matching over 9 bases. V dropped 5 bases and J dropped 6; count of bases not matched to a gene: 8. Per the germline V gene, CDR1 is SGHNT and CDR2 is YENEEA. This CDR3 has 14 residues. In DNA, the CDR3 is TGTGCCAGCAGCCTCGGGACAGGGTCGAGCGAGCAGTACTTC. This sequence encodes CASSLGTGSSEQYF.

The chain combines TRBV28 with TRBJ2-7; maybe TRBD2 (6 bases). The germline CDR1 and CDR2 sequences are MDHEN and SYDVKM. V lost 6 bases to trimming and J lost 6 bases, with 15 bases between them. This CDR3 comprises 13 residues. The CDR3 sequence: CASSRDSSGEQYF. Written as DNA, the CDR3 is TGTGCCAGCAGCCGGGACTCCAGTGGCGAGCAGTACTTC.

This clone was seen only once. The chain uses TRBV5-6 and TRBJ2-1; 12 bases match TRBD2. CDR1 is SGHDT, CDR2 YYEEEE, per germline. The CDR3 is 16 residues long. V lost 4 bases, J lost 3 bases, and 5 bases stayed unmatched. This CDR3 is CASSPGLAGYYNEQFF. The CDR3 region has the DNA TGTGCCAGCAGCCCCGGACTAGCGGGATACTACAATGAGCAGTTCTTC.

The rearrangement joins TRBV10-3 to TRBJ2-2; perhaps TRBD1 as D (6 bases). Trimming removed 6 bases from V and 2 bases from J, with 10 bases in between. This CDR3 spans 14 amino acids. Germline loops: CDR1 ENHRY, CDR2 SYGVKD. CDR3 nucleotides: TGTGCCATCAGCAGGGACACCAACACCGGGGAGCTGTTTTTT. Its translation is CAISRDTNTGELFF.

The rearrangement uses TRBV7-3 and TRBJ2-3, with D possibly matching TRBD2 (6 bases). With 5 bases removed from V and 2 bases from J, the gap between germline ends came to 14 bases. Germline CDR1 SGHTA, CDR2 FQGTGA. This CDR3 spans 15 amino acids. Here the CDR3 reads CASSDTSHFTDTQYF. The CDR3 DNA reads TGTGCCAGCAGCGACACTAGCCATTTCACAGATACGCAGTATTTT.

The gene calls are TRBV19 and TRBJ2-6; D is perhaps TRBD2 (5 bases). The CDR3 sequence is 14 residues long. V lost 6 bases and J lost 0, with 6 bases in between. Per the germline V gene, CDR1 is LNHDA and CDR2 is SQIVND (reference sequence). CDR3 bases: TGTGCCAGTAGCGGGGACTCTGGGGCCAACGTCCTGACTTTC. Translated, it gives CASSGDSGANVLTF. The entire variable domain, with the rest obtained from reference TRBV19 and TRBJ2-6, is as follows: DGGITQSPKYLFRKEGQNVTLSCEQNLNHDAMYWYRQDPGQGLRLIYYSQIVNDFQKGDIAEGYSVSREKKESFPLTVTSAQKNPTAFYLCASSGDSGANVLTFGAGSRLTVL.

For the CDR3, the DNA is TGTGCCAGCAGCTCGGGACAGGGGGGGACCCAGTACTTC. Its translation is CASSSGQGGTQYF. The J gene is TRBJ2-5, the V gene TRBV27; 11 positions agree with TRBD1. The junction had 4 bases not matched to a gene; V was cut back by 6 bases and J by 7 bases. There are 13 residues in the CDR3. Per germline, CDR1 MNHEY and CDR2 SMNVEV (reference sequence).

The J gene is TRBJ2-7, the V gene TRBV29-1, with D perhaps TRBD2 (6 bases). This CDR3 region has 14 residues. Trimming removed 0 bases from V and 3 bases from J, with 12 bases in between. Germline V gene sequence: CDR1 SQVTM, CDR2 ANQGSEA. Here the CDR3 DNA reads TGCAGCGTTGAAGAACGGGAGAGAGGCTACGAGCAGTACTTC. The encoded protein is CSVEERERGYEQYF.

The chain links TRBV5-1 to TRBJ2-7, with D maybe TRBD2 (7 bases). V lost 0 bases, J lost 7 bases, and 11 bases lay in between. Germline loops: CDR1 SGHRS, CDR2 YFSETQ. The CDR3 contains 13 residues. CDR3 region: CASSLAGGQEQYF. In DNA, the CDR3 is TGCGCCAGCAGCTTGGCGGGGGGCCAAGAGCAGTACTTC.

The chain employs TRBV7-2 and TRBJ2-7, with 10 bases matching TRBD2. The CDR3 totals 15 residues. Germline CDR1 reads SGHTA; CDR2 reads FQGNSA. The V and J ends lost 8 bases and 2 bases, in that order; junction bases with no gene match: 9. The CDR3 nucleotides read TGTGCCAGCGGGCTAGTAGCGGGAGGAACCTACGAGCAGTACTTC. Translation: CASGLVAGGTYEQYF.

The J gene is TRBJ2-3, the V gene TRBV11-2; D ambiguous. CDR3 length: 13 residues. Germline CDR1 reads SGHAT; CDR2 reads FQNNGV. The V and J ends lost 5 bases and 4 bases respectively, with 10 bases between them. CDR3 sequence reads: CASSPQFADTQYF. The CDR3 coding sequence is TGTGCCAGCAGCCCCCAGTTTGCAGATACGCAGTATTTT.

This chain uses TRBV2 with TRBJ2-1, with D possibly TRBD1 on 6 matching bases. The CDR3 is 11 residues long. V was cut by 4 bases and J by 16 bases, with 14 bases left in between. The germline gives CDR1 SNHLY, CDR2 FYNNEI. CDR3 nucleotide sequence: TGTGCCAGCAGTGGCGACAGGACGAGATTCTTC. Its protein is CASSGDRTRFF.

This sequence joins TRBV6-5 and TRBJ2-1; tentatively, D is TRBD2 (5 bases). The V end lost 2 bases, the J end lost 6 bases, and 5 bases lay between the germline ends. Per the germline V gene, CDR1 is MNHEY and CDR2 is SVGAGI. This CDR3 spans 12 amino acids. CDR3: CASSYGLNEQFF. The CDR3 DNA follows: TGTGCCAGCAGTTACGGACTCAATGAGCAGTTCTTC.

The chain carries TRBV11-2 and TRBJ2-1, with TRBD2 matching over 15 bases. The germline V gene encodes CDR1 SGHAT and CDR2 FQNNGV. After removal of 7 bases from V and 8 bases from J, the junction contained 6 bases not matched to a gene. This CDR3 is 15 amino acids long. The CDR3: CASNPGTSGRYEQFF. The CDR3 DNA reads TGTGCCAGCAACCCCGGGACTAGCGGGAGGTATGAGCAGTTCTTC. The full variable domain, in which reference TRBV11-2 and TRBJ2-1 provide the parts outside the CDR3, is EAGVAQSPRYKIIEKRQSVAFWCNPISGHATLYWYQQILGQGPKLLIQFQNNGVVDDSQLPKDRFSAERLKGVDSTLKIQPAKLEDSAVYLCASNPGTSGRYEQFFGPGTRLTVL.

This chain links TRBV6-5 with TRBJ2-7, with no clear D. The CDR3 covers 12 residues. Germline V gives CDR1 MNHEY, CDR2 SVGAGI. The V end was cut by 6 bases, the J end by 3 bases, with 9 bases between. CDR3 loop: CASSLLDYEQYF. The CDR3 bases are TGTGCCAGCAGCCTTCTAGACTACGAGCAGTACTTC.

About this clone: Additional DNA sequences in this sample encode the identical CDR3. The V gene is TRBV11-2, the J gene TRBJ2-7; possibly TRBD1 for D (5 bases). Germline CDR1 and CDR2: SGHAT and FQNNGV. The CDR3 has 14 amino acids. Trimming took off 2 bases at V and 0 bases at J, with 8 bases between the two ends. CDR3 DNA: TGTGCCAGCAGCTTACTCAGGGACTCCTACGAGCAGTACTTC. Translation gives CASSLLRDSYEQYF.

The rearrangement joins TRBV28 to TRBJ1-5, with 7 nucleotides matching TRBD1. V lost 5 bases and J lost 2; bases outside the gene matches: 9. The CDR3 sequence is 16 residues long. CDR1 and CDR2 (germline): MDHEN, SYDVKM. The CDR3 DNA reads as TGTGCCAGCAGTCCTCATCAGGGGGAGGGCAATCAGCCCCAGCATTTT. Amino acid sequence: CASSPHQGEGNQPQHF.

The chain carries TRBV19 and TRBJ2-3; possibly TRBD1 for D (5 bases). Germline values: CDR1 LNHDA, CDR2 SQIVND (reference sequence). The V end lost 8 bases, the J end lost 2 bases, and 11 bases lay between the germline ends. This CDR3 is 13 amino acids long. Here the CDR3 reads CASAQGATDTQYF. CDR3 coding DNA: TGTGCCAGTGCCCAAGGGGCCACAGATACGCAGTATTTT.

The rearrangement uses TRBV5-1 and TRBJ2-7, with D hard to call. The ends were cut back, 0 bases at V and 4 bases at J, with 8 bases in the middle. The CDR3 sequence is 13 residues long. CDR1 and CDR2 from the germline V gene are SGHRS and YFSETQ. The CDR3 sequence is CASSLAPRYEQYF. In DNA, the CDR3 is TGCGCCAGCAGCTTGGCACCTCGGTACGAGCAGTACTTC.

This chain joins TRBV11-3 and TRBJ2-3, with TRBD2 matching 9 bases. Trimming took 1 base from V and 0 from J; bases not matched to a gene: 8. The CDR3 contains 18 residues. Germline-derived CDR1 and CDR2 are SGHNT and YENEEA. The CDR3 sequence is CASSLGPSGVTSTDTQYF. CDR3 DNA sequence: TGTGCCAGCAGCTTAGGTCCTAGCGGGGTTACTAGCACAGATACGCAGTATTTT.

The chain links TRBV7-3 to TRBJ1-1; TRBD1 is a possible D gene (6 bases). The CDR3 contains 14 residues. Germline values: CDR1 SGHTA, CDR2 FQGTGA. V was shortened by 2 bases and J by 1 base, with 8 bases between the two germline ends. CDR3 DNA sequence: TGTGCCAGCAGCTTATCAGGGGCGAACACTGAAGCTTTCTTT. It encodes CASSLSGANTEAFF.

Only one count was recorded for this clone. The V gene is TRBV27, the J gene TRBJ2-5, with 7 bases fitting TRBD1. The CDR3 has 13 amino acids. Germline CDR1 MNHEY, CDR2 SMNVEV (reference sequence). Trimming removed 6 bases from V and 2 bases from J; junction bases left unmatched: 3. In DNA form, the CDR3 reads TGTGCCAGCAGGACGGGACAGCAAGAGACCCAGTACTTC. Translation gives CASRTGQQETQYF.